The present entry profiles one T cell receptor (beta chain) with its context. Its antigen remains unidentified. CDR3 size: 15 residues. Germline V lookup: CDR1 SGHRS, CDR2 YFSETQ. Trimming cost V 0 bases and J 1 base, with 10 bases left between them. In the PCR, 60 Vbeta and 13 Jbeta primers were used. TCRdb keeps only in-frame clones here, not all; method: immunoSEQ multiplex PCR. This sample yields about 98,000 clones, of which 75% to 85% are seen a single time; over 9.5% belongs to the top ten. This sample was included in a study of cytomegalovirus exposure and HLA in healthy donors. Study-level findings and limits: Being productive about 90% or about 30% of the time was typical of most TCR beta V segments in an earlier analysis. A few V segments could not be told apart, such as TRBV6-2 and TRBV6-3, and were left out.

The gene calls are TRBV5-1 and TRBJ1-2; D unclear. This receptor was identified in a man aged 18 to 29 in good health and CMV-seropositive. Material: PBMCs. CDR3: CASSLDQAGNYGYTF. CDR3 DNA sequence: TGCGCCAGCAGCTTGGATCAGGCGGGTAACTATGGCTACACCTTC.